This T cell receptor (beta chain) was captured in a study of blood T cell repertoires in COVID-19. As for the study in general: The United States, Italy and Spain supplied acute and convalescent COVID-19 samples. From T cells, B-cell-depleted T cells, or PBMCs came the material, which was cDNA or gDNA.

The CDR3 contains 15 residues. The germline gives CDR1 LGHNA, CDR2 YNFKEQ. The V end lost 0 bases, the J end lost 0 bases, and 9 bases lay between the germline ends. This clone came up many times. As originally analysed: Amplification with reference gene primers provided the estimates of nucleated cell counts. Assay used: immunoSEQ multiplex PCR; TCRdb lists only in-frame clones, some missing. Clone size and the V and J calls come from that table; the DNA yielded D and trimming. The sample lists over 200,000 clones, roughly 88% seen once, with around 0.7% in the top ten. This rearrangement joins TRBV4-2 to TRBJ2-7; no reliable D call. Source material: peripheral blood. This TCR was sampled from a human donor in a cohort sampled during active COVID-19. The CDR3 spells CASSQETASSYEQYF. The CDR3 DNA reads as TGTGCCAGCAGCCAAGAGACTGCCTCCTCCTACGAGCAGTACTTC.